This TCR beta chain was recovered during a study of a mutant IDH1 vaccine in newly diagnosed glioma (dated by TCRdb to the early 2020s). About the full investigation: Vaccination was initiated 4-6 weeks after radiotherapy alone, or concurrently with temozolomide cycles in the chemotherapy-containing groups. The approximately 32 treated patients were approximately 62% male and around 40% female, with a mean age of around 40 years. Prior to enrollment, standard therapy consisting of radiotherapy alone, temozolomide alone, or radiochemotherapy with temozolomide had been administered to patients, with the combination being received by most patients. Visit V12 was the week-35 safety follow-up and visit V13 was the week-47 end of study. Peripheral blood was drawn at six visits: V03 (baseline), V05, V07, V10, V12 and V13. For exploratory analyses, about 25 treated patients had longitudinal TCRB deep sequencing done wherever samples were available.

About this clone: What this receptor recognizes is not known. It has no much larger one-base neighbor in the sample; base qualities were not kept.

The trim is 8 bases for V and 0 bases for J, with a gap of 13 bases between the germline ends. CDR1 and CDR2, looked up from the germline V gene, are SQVTM and ANQGSEA. Measured from the cysteine to the phenylalanine, the CDR3 is 13 residues long. CDR3 DNA is the only sequence kept; it has 39 bases, read in frame from the first base. Results the study describes overall, beyond this receptor: Immune responses induced by the vaccine were seen in 90% to 95% of patients across multiple MHC alleles. Selection of PBMC samples for TCRB deep sequencing was based on availability. Changes in the top peripheral T cell clonotypes picked up by TCRB sequencing did not appear to be linked to pseudoprogression. The authors noted that analyses of patient blood samples could not be reproduced because of sample limitations.

Preparation of the library involved the immunoSEQ multiplex PCR assay. The hsTCRB Kit was used according to the manufacturer's protocol to amplify rearranged TCR beta chain sequences. Sequencing of TCRB libraries was carried out on an Illumina MiSeq. The original methods were these. The proprietary platform of the kit vendor was used for demultiplexing, trimming and gene mapping. Sourced from immuneACCESS, this table was stored by TCRdb with only in-frame sequences that have V and J called. A share of the clones is absent; for the studies checked, an unresolved V gene accounts for under half, and the remainder has no known explanation. V and J calls and clone size are those listed in that table; D and trimming were worked out from the DNA. This sample lists 75,000 to 95,000 clones; roughly 86% were detected once. In total, the top ten clones hold approximately 0.8% of the sample. This sample's time point label indicates: week 47, end of study. Each vaccine dose, consisting of 300 ug of a 20-mer mutant IDH1 peptide in Montanide, was administered subcutaneously with topical imiquimod. Patients were given eight vaccinations, in weeks 1, 3, 5, 7, 11, 15, 19 and 23, which matched visits V03 through V10. Newly diagnosed WHO grade 3 or 4 IDH1-mutant astrocytomas showing loss of nuclear ATRX were present in the donors. The samples were drawn from NOA16, a multicentre, single-arm, open-label phase I trial in Germany that tested a mutant IDH1 peptide vaccine in humans for the first time. Genomic DNA for TCRB sequencing was extracted from EDTA blood using the DNeasy Blood and Tissue Kit.

The origin of this receptor is a woman aged 45-65 years with glioma. The V gene is TRBV29-1 and the J gene is TRBJ2-5; 6 matching bases give a weak D call of TRBD1. Sequences were derived from PBMCs, sampled from a glioma patient whose treatment included an IDH1 peptide vaccine. The CDR3 protein is CSSTGFNQETQYF. The bases are TGCAGCAGCACAGGGTTTAACCAAGAGACCCAGTACTTC.